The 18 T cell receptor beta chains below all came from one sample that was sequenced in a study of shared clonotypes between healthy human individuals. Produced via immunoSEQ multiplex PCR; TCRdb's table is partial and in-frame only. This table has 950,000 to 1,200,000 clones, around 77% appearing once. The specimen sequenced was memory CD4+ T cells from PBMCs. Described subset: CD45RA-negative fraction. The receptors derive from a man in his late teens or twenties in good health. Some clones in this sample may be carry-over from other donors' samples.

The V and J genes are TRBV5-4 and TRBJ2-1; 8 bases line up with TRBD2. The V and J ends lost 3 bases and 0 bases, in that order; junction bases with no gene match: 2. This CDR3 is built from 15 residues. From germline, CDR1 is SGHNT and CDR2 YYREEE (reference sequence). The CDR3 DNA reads TGTGCCAGCAGCTCCGGGACTAGCTCCTACAATGAGCAGTTCTTC. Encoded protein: CASSSGTSSYNEQFF.

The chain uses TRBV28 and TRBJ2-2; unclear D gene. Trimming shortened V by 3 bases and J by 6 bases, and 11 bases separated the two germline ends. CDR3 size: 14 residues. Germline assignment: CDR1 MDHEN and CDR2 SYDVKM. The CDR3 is CASSFGQAPGELFF. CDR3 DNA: TGTGCCAGCAGTTTCGGTCAGGCTCCCGGGGAGCTGTTTTTT.

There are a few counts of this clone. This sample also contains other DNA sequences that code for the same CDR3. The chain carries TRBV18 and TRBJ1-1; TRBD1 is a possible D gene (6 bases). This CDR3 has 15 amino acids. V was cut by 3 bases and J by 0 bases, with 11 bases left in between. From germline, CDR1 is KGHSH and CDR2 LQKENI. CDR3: CASSPGQLMNTEAFF. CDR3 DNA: TGTGCCAGCTCACCTGGACAGCTCATGAACACTGAAGCTTTCTTT.

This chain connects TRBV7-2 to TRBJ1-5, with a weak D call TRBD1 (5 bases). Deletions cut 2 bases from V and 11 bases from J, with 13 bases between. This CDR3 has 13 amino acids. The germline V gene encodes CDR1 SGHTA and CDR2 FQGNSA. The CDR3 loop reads CASSLTGSRTQHF. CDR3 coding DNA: TGTGCCAGCAGCTTAACAGGTTCAAGGACCCAGCATTTT. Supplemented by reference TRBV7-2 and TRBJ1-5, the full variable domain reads GAGVSQSPSNKVTEKGKDVELRCDPISGHTALYWYRQSLGQGLEFLIYFQGNSAPDKSGLPSDRFSAERTGGSVSTLTIQRTQQEDSAVYLCASSLTGSRTQHFGDGTRLSIL.

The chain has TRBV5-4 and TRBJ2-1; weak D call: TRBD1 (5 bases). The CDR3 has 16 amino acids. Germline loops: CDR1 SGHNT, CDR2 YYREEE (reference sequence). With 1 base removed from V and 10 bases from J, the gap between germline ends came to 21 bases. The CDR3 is CASSLRPRGNRWEQFF. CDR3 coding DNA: TGTGCCAGCAGCTTGCGGCCTAGGGGTAACCGTTGGGAGCAGTTCTTC. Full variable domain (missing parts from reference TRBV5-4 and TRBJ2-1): ETGVTQSPTHLIKTRGQQVTLRCSSQSGHNTVSWYQQALGQGPQFIFQYYREEENGRGNFPPRFSGLQFPNYSSELNVNALELDDSALYLCASSLRPRGNRWEQFFGPGTRLTVL.

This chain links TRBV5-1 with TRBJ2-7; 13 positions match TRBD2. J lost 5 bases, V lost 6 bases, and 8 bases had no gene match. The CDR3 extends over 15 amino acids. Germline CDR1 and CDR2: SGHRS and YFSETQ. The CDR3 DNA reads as TGCGCCAGCAAGGGACTAGCGGGAATGGGGGACGAGCAGTACTTC. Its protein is CASKGLAGMGDEQYF. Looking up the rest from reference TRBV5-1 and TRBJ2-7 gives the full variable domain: KAGVTQTPRYLIKTRGQQVTLSCSPISGHRSVSWYQQTPGQGLQFLFEYFSETQRNKGNFPGRFSGRQFSNSRSEMNVSTLELGDSALYLCASKGLAGMGDEQYFGPGTRLTVT.

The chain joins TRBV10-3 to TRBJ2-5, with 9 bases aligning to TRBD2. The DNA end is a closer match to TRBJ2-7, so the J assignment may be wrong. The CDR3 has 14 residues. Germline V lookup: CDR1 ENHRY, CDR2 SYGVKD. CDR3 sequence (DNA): TGTGCCATCAAGGGCGGGCTAGCGGGACTCGAGCAGTACTTC. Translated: CAIKGGLAGLEQYF.

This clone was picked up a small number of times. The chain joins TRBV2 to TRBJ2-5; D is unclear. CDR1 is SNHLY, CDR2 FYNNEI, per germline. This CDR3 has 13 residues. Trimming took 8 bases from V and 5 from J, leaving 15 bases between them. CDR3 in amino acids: CASGVREAETQYF. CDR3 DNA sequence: TGTGCCAGCGGTGTTAGAGAGGCGGAGACCCAGTACTTC.

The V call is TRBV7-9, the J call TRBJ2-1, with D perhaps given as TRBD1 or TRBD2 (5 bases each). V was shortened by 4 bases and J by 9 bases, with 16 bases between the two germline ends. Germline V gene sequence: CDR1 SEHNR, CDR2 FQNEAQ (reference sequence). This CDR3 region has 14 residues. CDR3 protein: CASSSTRGSGEQFF. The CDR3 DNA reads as TGTGCCAGCAGCTCAACGAGGGGATCTGGTGAGCAGTTCTTC.

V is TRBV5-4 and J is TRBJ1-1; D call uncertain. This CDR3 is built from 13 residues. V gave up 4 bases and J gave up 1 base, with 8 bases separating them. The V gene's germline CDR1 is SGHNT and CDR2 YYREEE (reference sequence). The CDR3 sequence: CASSVDGNTEAFF. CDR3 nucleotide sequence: TGTGCCAGCAGCGTCGACGGGAACACTGAAGCTTTCTTT.

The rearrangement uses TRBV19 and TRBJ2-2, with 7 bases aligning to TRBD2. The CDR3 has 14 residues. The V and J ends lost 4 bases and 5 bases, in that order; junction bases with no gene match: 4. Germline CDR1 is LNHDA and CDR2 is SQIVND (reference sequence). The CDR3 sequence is CASSKAGRTGELFF. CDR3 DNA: TGTGCCAGTAGTAAAGCCGGGAGGACCGGGGAGCTGTTTTTT.

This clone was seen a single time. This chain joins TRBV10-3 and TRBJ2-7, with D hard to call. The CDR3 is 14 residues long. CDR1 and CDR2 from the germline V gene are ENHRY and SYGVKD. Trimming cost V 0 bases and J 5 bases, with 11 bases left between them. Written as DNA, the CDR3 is TGTGCCATCAGTGAGTCGCCCCCCCGGCACGAGCAGTACTTC. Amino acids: CAISESPPRHEQYF.

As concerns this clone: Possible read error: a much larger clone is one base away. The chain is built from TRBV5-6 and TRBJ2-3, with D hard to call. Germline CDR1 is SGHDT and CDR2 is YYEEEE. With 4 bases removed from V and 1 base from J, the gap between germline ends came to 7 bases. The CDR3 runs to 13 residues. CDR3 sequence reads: CASSPGGTDTQYF. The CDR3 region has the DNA TGTGCCAGCAGCCCGGGTGGCACAGATACGCAGTATTTT.

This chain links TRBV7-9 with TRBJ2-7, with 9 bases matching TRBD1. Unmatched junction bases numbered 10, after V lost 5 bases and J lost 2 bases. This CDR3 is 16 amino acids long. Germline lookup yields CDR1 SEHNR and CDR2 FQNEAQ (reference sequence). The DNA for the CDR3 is TGTGCCAGCAGCGGAAAACAGGGGGCATCAACCTACGAGCAGTACTTC. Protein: CASSGKQGASTYEQYF.

CDR3 DNA sequence: TGTGCCAGCAGCCAAGAAGCCCAGTACGAGCAGTACTTC. It translates to CASSQEAQYEQYF. The chain has TRBV4-2 and TRBJ2-7, with D unresolved. The CDR3 sequence is 13 residues long. Germline assignment: CDR1 LGHNA and CDR2 YNFKEQ. Trimming pared 0 bases from V and 4 bases from J, leaving 7 bases between.

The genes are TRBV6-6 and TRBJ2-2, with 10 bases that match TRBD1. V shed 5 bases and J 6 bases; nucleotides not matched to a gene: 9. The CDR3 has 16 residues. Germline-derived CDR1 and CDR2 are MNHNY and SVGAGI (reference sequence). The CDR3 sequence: CASSPTGGQGSGELFF. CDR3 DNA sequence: TGTGCCAGCAGTCCCACGGGGGGACAGGGGTCCGGGGAGCTGTTTTTT.

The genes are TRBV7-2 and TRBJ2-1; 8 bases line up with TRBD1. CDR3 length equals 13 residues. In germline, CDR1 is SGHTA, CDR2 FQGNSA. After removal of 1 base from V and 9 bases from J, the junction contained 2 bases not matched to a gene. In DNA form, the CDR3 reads TGTGCCAGCAGCTTAGTCGACAGGGGTGAGCAGTTCTTC. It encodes CASSLVDRGEQFF.

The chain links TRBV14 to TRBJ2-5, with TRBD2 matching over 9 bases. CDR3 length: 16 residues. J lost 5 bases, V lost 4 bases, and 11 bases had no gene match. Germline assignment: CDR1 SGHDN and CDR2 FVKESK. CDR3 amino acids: CASSLLFAGGAETQYF. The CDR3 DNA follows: TGTGCCAGCAGCCTGCTCTTCGCGGGAGGGGCGGAGACCCAGTACTTC.